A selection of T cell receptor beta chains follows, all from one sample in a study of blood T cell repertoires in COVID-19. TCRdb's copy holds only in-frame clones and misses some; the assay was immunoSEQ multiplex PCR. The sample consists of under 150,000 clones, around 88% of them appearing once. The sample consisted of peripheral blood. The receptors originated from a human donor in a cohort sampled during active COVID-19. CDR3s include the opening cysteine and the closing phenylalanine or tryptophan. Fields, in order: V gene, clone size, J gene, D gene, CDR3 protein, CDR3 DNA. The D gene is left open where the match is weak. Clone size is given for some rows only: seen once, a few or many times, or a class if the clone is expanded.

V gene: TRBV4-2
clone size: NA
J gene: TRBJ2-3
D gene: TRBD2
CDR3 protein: CASSQELAGTDTQYF
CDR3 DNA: TGTGCCAGCAGCCAAGAACTAGCGGGCACAGATACGCAGTATTTT

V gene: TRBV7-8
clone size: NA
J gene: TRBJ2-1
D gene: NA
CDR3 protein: CASSHRILNEQFF
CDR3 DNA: TGTGCCAGCAGCCACAGGATTTTGAATGAGCAGTTCTTC

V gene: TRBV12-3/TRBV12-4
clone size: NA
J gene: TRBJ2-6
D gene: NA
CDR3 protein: CATRSGANVLTF
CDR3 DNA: TGTGCCACCCGCTCTGGGGCCAACGTCCTGACTTTC

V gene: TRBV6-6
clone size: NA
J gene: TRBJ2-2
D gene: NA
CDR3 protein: CASSYLQGSGELFF
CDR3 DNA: TGTGCCAGCAGTTACTTACAGGGCTCCGGGGAGCTGTTTTTT

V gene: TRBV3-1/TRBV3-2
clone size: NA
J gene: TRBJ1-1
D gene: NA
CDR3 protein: CASSQAGTEAFF
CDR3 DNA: TGTGCCAGCAGCCAAGCAGGCACTGAAGCTTTCTTT

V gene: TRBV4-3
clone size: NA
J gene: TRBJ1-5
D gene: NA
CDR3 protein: CASSQDRDQPQHF
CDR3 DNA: TGCGCCAGCAGCCAAGACAGGGATCAGCCCCAGCATTTT

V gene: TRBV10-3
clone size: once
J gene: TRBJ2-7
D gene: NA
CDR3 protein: CAISEQVYEQYF
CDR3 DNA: TGTGCCATCAGTGAGCAGGTCTACGAGCAGTACTTC

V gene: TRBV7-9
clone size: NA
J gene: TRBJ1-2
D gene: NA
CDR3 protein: CASSQTGRRHYGYTF
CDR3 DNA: TGTGCCAGCAGCCAGACAGGAAGGCGTCACTATGGCTACACCTTC

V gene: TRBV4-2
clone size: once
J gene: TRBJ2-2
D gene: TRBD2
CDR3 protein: CASSLRTSGDGGELFF
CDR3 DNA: TGTGCCAGCAGCCTACGGACTAGCGGGGATGGCGGGGAGCTGTTTTTT

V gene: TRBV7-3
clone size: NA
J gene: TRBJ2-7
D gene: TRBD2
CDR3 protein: CASSLTGRGDYEQYF
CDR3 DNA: TGTGCCAGCAGCTTAACTGGGCGGGGGGATTACGAGCAGTACTTC

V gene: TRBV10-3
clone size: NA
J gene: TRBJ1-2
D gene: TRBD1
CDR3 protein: CAISEDRAIYGYTF
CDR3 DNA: TGTGCCATCAGCGAGGACAGGGCAATCTATGGCTACACCTTC

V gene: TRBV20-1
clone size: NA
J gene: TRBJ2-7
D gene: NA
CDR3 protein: CSASRITGRNEQYF
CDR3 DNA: TGCAGTGCTAGTCGAATAACAGGGCGGAACGAGCAGTACTTC

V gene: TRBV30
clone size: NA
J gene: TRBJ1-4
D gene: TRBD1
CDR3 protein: CAWAGTGLVVANEKLFF
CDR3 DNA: TGTGCCTGGGCCGGGACAGGACTCGTGGTAGCTAATGAAAAACTGTTTTTT

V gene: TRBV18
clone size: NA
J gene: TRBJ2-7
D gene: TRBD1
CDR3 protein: CASSPKTQDRGGEQYF
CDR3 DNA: TGTGCCAGCTCACCAAAAACGCAGGACAGGGGGGGCGAGCAGTACTTC

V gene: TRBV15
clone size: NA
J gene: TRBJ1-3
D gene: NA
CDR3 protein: CATSRDVASGNTIYF
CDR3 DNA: TGTGCCACCAGCAGAGACGTAGCCTCTGGAAACACCATATATTTT

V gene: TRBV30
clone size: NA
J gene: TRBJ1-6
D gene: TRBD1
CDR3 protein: CAWRYRDRETSPLHF
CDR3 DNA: TGTGCCTGGAGATATCGGGACAGGGAAACTTCACCCCTCCACTTT

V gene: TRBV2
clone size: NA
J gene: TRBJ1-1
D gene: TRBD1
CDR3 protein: CASRDYRGEAFF
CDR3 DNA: TGTGCCAGCAGAGATTACAGGGGTGAGGCTTTCTTT

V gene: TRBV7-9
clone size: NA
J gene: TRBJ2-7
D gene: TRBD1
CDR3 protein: CASSRSSQGELNEQYF
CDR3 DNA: TGTGCCAGCAGCCGAAGTTCACAGGGGGAGTTGAACGAGCAGTACTTC

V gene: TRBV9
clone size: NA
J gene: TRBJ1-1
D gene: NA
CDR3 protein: CASGGSKGANTEAFF
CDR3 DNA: TGTGCCAGCGGGGGCAGTAAGGGTGCGAACACTGAAGCTTTCTTT

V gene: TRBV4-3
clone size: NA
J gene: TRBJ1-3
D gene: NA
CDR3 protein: CASSQGAGSGNTIYF
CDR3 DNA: TGCGCCAGCAGCCAAGGCGCGGGCTCTGGAAACACCATATATTTT

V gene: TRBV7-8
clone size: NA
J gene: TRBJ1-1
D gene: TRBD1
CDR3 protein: CASSSRTGSNTEAFF
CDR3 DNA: TGTGCCAGCAGCTCCCGGACAGGGTCGAACACTGAAGCTTTCTTT

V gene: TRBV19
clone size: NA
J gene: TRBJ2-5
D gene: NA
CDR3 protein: CASSILGLQETQYF
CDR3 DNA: TGTGCCAGTAGTATCCTGGGACTTCAAGAGACCCAGTACTTC

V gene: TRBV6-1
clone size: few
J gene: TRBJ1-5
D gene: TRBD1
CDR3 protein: CASSAGQVNVPNQPQHF
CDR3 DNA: TGTGCCAGCAGTGCGGGACAGGTTAACGTCCCTAATCAGCCCCAGCATTTT

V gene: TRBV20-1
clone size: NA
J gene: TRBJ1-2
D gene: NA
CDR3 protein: CSPDSYGYTF
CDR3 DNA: TGCAGTCCCGACAGCTATGGCTACACCTTC

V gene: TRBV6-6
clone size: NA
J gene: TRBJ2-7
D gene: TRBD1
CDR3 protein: CASTRQGSDEQYF
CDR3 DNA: TGTGCCAGCACGCGACAGGGGAGCGACGAGCAGTACTTC

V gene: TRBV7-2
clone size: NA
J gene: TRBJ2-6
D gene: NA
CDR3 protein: CASTPGSHGAPGANVLTF
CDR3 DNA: TGTGCCAGCACCCCCGGCTCGCATGGGGCTCCCGGGGCCAACGTCCTGACTTTC

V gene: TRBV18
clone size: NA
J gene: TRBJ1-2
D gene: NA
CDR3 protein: CASSPNRSYGYTF
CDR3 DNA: TGTGCCAGCTCACCCAACAGGAGCTATGGCTACACCTTC

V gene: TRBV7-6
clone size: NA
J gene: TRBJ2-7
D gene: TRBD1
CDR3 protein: CASSPRQGAGEQYF
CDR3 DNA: TGTGCCAGCAGCCCCCGACAGGGGGCTGGAGAGCAGTACTTC

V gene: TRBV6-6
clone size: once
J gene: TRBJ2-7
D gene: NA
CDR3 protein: CASRDISYEQYF
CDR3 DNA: TGTGCCAGCAGAGACATCTCCTACGAGCAGTACTTC

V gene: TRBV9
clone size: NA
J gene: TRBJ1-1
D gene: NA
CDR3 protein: CASSVAGRAPNTEAFF
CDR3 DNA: TGTGCCAGCAGCGTAGCGGGCAGGGCCCCGAACACTGAAGCTTTCTTT

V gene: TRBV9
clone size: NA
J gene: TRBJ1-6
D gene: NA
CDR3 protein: CASSEQALHNSPLHF
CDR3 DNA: TGTGCCAGCAGCGAGCAGGCCCTTCATAATTCACCCCTCCACTTT

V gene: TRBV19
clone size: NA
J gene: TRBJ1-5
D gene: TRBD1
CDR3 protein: CASSIYRTGFNQPQHF
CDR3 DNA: TGTGCCAGTAGTATATATAGGACAGGGTTCAATCAGCCCCAGCATTTT

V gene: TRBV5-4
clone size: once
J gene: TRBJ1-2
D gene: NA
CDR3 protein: CASSSLSDRSGYGYTF
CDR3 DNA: TGTGCCAGCAGCTCCTTATCCGACAGGTCGGGGTATGGCTACACCTTC

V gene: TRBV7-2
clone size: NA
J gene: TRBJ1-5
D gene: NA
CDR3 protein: CASSLGRGGSNQPQHF
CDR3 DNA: TGTGCCAGCAGCTTGGGGAGGGGAGGAAGCAATCAGCCCCAGCATTTT

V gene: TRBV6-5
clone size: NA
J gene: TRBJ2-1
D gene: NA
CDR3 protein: CASSYLTGSSYNEQFF
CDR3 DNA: TGTGCCAGCAGTTACCTCACAGGTAGCTCCTACAATGAGCAGTTCTTC

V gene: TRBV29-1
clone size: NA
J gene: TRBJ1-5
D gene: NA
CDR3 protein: CSVGGGASQPQHF
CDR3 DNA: TGCAGCGTGGGGGGGGGTGCAAGTCAGCCCCAGCATTTT

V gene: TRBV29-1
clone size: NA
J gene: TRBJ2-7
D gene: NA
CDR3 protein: CSVGRDISYEQYF
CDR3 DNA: TGCAGCGTCGGCCGGGACATCTCCTACGAGCAGTACTTC

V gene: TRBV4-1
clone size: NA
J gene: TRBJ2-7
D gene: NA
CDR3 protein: CASSQVKGGFYEQYF
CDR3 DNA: TGCGCCAGCAGCCAAGTAAAGGGAGGCTTCTACGAGCAGTACTTC

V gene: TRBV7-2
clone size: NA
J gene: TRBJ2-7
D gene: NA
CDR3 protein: CASSLTNTYEQYF
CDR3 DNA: TGTGCCAGCAGCTTAACTAACACCTACGAGCAGTACTTC

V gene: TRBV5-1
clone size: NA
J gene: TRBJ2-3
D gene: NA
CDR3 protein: CASSAGTTDTQYF
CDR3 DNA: TGCGCCAGCAGCGCGGGGACCACAGATACGCAGTATTTT

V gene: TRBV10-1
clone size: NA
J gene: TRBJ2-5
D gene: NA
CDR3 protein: CASSEPTWGAQKETQYF
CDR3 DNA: TGCGCCAGCAGTGAGCCGACGTGGGGCGCGCAGAAAGAGACCCAGTACTTC

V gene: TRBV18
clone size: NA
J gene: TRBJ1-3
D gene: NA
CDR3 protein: CASSPPGVRENTIYF
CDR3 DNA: TGTGCCAGCTCACCACCCGGGGTGAGAGAAAACACCATATATTTT

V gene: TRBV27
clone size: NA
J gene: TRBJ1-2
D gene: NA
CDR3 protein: CASSFNPQGYGYTF
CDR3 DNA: TGTGCCAGCAGCTTTAACCCACAGGGCTATGGCTACACCTTC

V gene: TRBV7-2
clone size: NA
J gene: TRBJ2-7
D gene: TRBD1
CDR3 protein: CASSSDRLFNYEQYF
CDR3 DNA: TGTGCCAGCAGCTCGGACAGGCTCTTTAACTACGAGCAGTACTTC

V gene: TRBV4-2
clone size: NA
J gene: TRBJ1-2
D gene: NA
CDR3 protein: CASSQERRSYTF
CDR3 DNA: TGTGCCAGCAGCCAAGAAAGGAGAAGCTACACCTTC

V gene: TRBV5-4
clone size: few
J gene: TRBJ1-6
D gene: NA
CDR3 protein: CASSYQGSSPLHF
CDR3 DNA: TGTGCCAGCAGCTACCAGGGTTCTTCACCCCTCCACTTT

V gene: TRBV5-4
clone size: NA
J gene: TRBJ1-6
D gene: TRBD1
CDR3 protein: CASSYSLQGVASPLHF
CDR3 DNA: TGTGCCAGCAGCTACAGCCTACAGGGGGTGGCTTCACCCCTCCACTTT

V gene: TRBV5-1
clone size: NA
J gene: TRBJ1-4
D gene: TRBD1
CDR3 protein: CASSGAGTGAVVPEKLFF
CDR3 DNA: TGCGCCAGCAGCGGTGCCGGGACAGGGGCCGTTGTCCCTGAAAAACTGTTTTTT

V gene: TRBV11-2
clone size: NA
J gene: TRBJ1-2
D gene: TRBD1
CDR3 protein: CASSRQGPNYGYTF
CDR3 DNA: TGTGCCAGCAGCCGACAGGGACCTAACTATGGCTACACCTTC